This TCR beta chain was captured by sequencing in a study of glioma-infiltrating T cells after dendritic cell vaccination. Study observations and caveats: Estimated pretreatment TIL content predicted outcome after dendritic cell vaccination.

The primer mix had 60 V beta and 13 J beta primers. Assay used: immunoSEQ multiplex PCR; TCRdb lists only in-frame clones, some missing. This table holds 100,000 or so clones, approximately 84% found once. Time point defined: after dendritic cell vaccination, including at tumor progression/relapse. Patients had residual fresh-frozen tumor tissue and more than two years of survival data. The CDR3 is 17 amino acids. In germline, CDR1 is MDHEN, CDR2 SYDVKM. With 3 bases clipped from V and 0 bases from J, the junction kept 4 bases outside the gene matches. As to this clone: The antigen is not known.

This TCR came from a human donor with glioblastoma. The chain has TRBV28 and TRBJ2-4; 11 bases fit TRBD2. Sequenced here: blood, sampled after dendritic cell vaccination. CDR3 sequence: CASSFGTSGLAKNIQYF. The CDR3 DNA follows: TGTGCCAGCAGTTTCGGGACTAGCGGACTAGCCAAAAACATTCAGTACTTC.